This T cell receptor beta chain was captured by sequencing in a study of PD-L1 blockade in urothelial cancer. Study details: Patients had undergone 0 to 3 prior chemotherapy regimens. Treatment start was followed by blood analysis at 3 weeks (second dose) and again at 6 weeks.

Time point described: peripheral blood 6 weeks after treatment start. The cohort comprised individuals with locally advanced or metastatic urothelial carcinoma. Pretreatment sampling and on-treatment sampling together yielded between 1 and 8 samples for each patient. Libraries were prepared by immunoSEQ multiplex PCR; TCRdb keeps only in-frame clonotypes and omits some of them. In the table there are around 50,000 clones, approximately 90% of which are singletons. CDR3 length equals 13 residues. V lost 5 bases and J lost 9, with 14 bases in between. This material consisted of PBMCs, taken around atezolizumab (anti-PD-L1) treatment. The sequence derives from a man between 60 and 70 years old with urothelial cancer. The chain carries TRBV23-1 and TRBJ2-1; possible D gene TRBD1, 5 bases. TRBV23-1 is sorted into the ORF group, with uncertain function. The CDR3 DNA reads TGCGCCAGCAGTAGGACAAGAGGCAGTGAGCAGTTCTTC. This sequence encodes CASSRTRGSEQFF.